These 13 T cell receptor beta chains share one sample of origin, sequenced in a study of human T cells and chemical hapten exposure (dated by TCRdb to the early 2020s). The library was built by means of RACE. For sequencing, a NextSeq 500 was employed. TCRdb reprocessing: public reads trimmed at Q25 with fastp, clones called with MiXCR, in-frame beta chains kept. Rows merge per CDR3 protein into single entries with the most common DNA and genes. Counted in this sample were about 170,000 distinct CDR3 sequences; about a quarter of them appeared once. The ten largest account for roughly 2.2% of the sample. The time point label corresponds to: patch test 3, about 24 weeks after DPC sensitization. The treatment or condition label, as the study defines it: therapeutic diphenylcyclopropenone sensitization with weekly scalp DPC. The specimen was whole blood, collected in connection with sensitization to the hapten diphenylcyclopropenone (DPC). Receptors were obtained from a young woman with alopecia areata. Some clones in this sample may be carry-over from other donors' samples.

V is TRBV7-2 and J is TRBJ2-5, with D hard to call. From germline, CDR1 is SGHTA and CDR2 FQGNSA. CDR3 length: 11 residues. V dropped 6 bases and J dropped 7 bases, with 9 bases sitting between them. DNA of the CDR3: TGTGCCAGCAGGGAGTCGACGACCCAGTACTTC. Its translation is CASRESTTQYF.

This clonotype occurred a few times. The chain uses TRBV7-2 and TRBJ2-7, with TRBD1 matching over 9 bases. The germline gives CDR1 SGHTA, CDR2 FQGNSA. V lost 5 bases and J lost 7; bases outside the gene matches: 15. The CDR3 is made up of 16 amino acids. CDR3 nucleotide sequence: TGTGCCAGCAGCCAAGACCACAGGGGGCGCTCCGGTGAGCAGTACTTC. Protein: CASSQDHRGRSGEQYF.

This chain joins TRBV25-1 and TRBJ2-7; 7 positions match TRBD1. The V gene end was trimmed by 10 bases and the J gene end by 5 bases; junction bases not matched to a gene: 5. Germline V lookup: CDR1 MGHDK, CDR2 SYGVNS. This CDR3 has 11 residues. The CDR3 loop is CATNRGDEQYF. CDR3 coding DNA: TGTGCCACCAACAGGGGCGACGAGCAGTACTTC.

The V gene is TRBV7-3, the J gene TRBJ2-3, with 10 bases lining up with TRBD1. The V gene's germline CDR1 is SGHTA and CDR2 FQGTGA. Losses at the gene ends were 5 bases for V and 3 bases for J; bases not matched to a gene: 5. The CDR3 contains 15 residues. This chain's CDR3 is CASSTRTGGTDTQYF. CDR3 DNA sequence: TGTGCCAGCAGCACTAGGACAGGGGGGACAGATACGCAGTATTTT.

This clonotype was counted ten times or more. This sequence joins TRBV29-1 and TRBJ1-2, with D hard to call. Germline lookup yields CDR1 SQVTM and CDR2 ANQGSEA. V was shortened by 7 bases and J by 8 bases, with 5 bases between the two germline ends. The CDR3 extends over 8 amino acids. CDR3 bases: TGCAGCGGTGGCGGCTACACCTTC. Amino acid sequence: CSGGGYTF.

This clonotype was seen a handful of times. The rearrangement joins TRBV5-4 to TRBJ2-7; D unresolved. This CDR3 contains 14 residues. Germline-derived CDR1 and CDR2 are SGHNT and YYREEE (reference sequence). V lost 4 bases to trimming and J lost 4 bases, with 15 bases between them. The CDR3 spells CASSPENRPYEQYF. In DNA form, the CDR3 reads TGTGCCAGCAGCCCCGAAAACCGGCCATACGAGCAGTACTTC. Variable domain in full (rest from reference TRBV5-4 and TRBJ2-7): ETGVTQSPTHLIKTRGQQVTLRCSSQSGHNTVSWYQQALGQGPQFIFQYYREEENGRGNFPPRFSGLQFPNYSSELNVNALELDDSALYLCASSPENRPYEQYFGPGTRLTVT.

This chain joins TRBV4-1 and TRBJ1-1; D might be TRBD1 (6 bases). The CDR3 length is 16 residues. Trimming took 3 bases from V and 0 from J, leaving 14 bases between them. Per the germline V gene, CDR1 is MGHRA and CDR2 is YSYEKL. The CDR3 sequence is CASSQGHTTMNTEAFF. The DNA of the CDR3 is TGCGCCAGCAGCCAGGGACACACAACGATGAACACTGAAGCTTTCTTT.

The chain has TRBV25-1 and TRBJ2-1; 7 bases agree with TRBD2. There are 14 residues in the CDR3. J was trimmed by 3 bases and V by 10 bases; bases with no gene match: 9. Germline CDR1 reads MGHDK; CDR2 reads SYGVNS. The CDR3 region has the DNA TGTGCCACCCAGGGACTATGGGACTACAATGAGCAGTTCTTC. Translating it yields CATQGLWDYNEQFF.

This clonotype was found a few times. This chain connects TRBV6-5 to TRBJ1-1; 8 bases line up with TRBD1. This CDR3 is built from 15 residues. V lost 5 bases, J lost 6 bases, and 11 bases stayed unmatched. Germline values: CDR1 MNHEY, CDR2 SVGAGI. The CDR3 reads CASSGQGPLDPEAFF. CDR3 nucleotide sequence: TGTGCCAGCAGTGGACAGGGACCACTGGATCCTGAAGCTTTCTTT.

This clonotype was seen only a few times. The chain joins TRBV27 to TRBJ1-4; D is uncertain. Looked up from germline, CDR1 is MNHEY and CDR2 is SMNVEV (reference sequence). Trimming took off 2 bases at V and 0 bases at J, with 7 bases between the two ends. The CDR3 extends over 15 amino acids. In DNA form, the CDR3 reads TGTGCCAGCAGTTTACTTGGTGCAACTAATGAAAAACTGTTTTTT. Protein product: CASSLLGATNEKLFF.

The V gene is TRBV10-3, the J gene TRBJ2-1; TRBD2 agrees at 8 bases. The CDR3 is 14 residues long. V dropped 2 bases and J dropped 7; count of bases not matched to a gene: 4. Germline CDR1 reads ENHRY; CDR2 reads SYGVKD. CDR3 sequence: CAISEREGRNEQFF. In nucleotides, the CDR3 is TGTGCCATCAGTGAGCGGGAGGGCCGTAATGAGCAGTTCTTC.

This clonotype was found once. The chain uses TRBV25-1 and TRBJ2-4; D is uncertain. Trimming shortened V by 2 bases and J by 7 bases, and 9 bases separated the two germline ends. From germline, CDR1 is MGHDK and CDR2 SYGVNS. CDR3 size: 13 residues. CDR3 region: CASSEVGLNIQYF. DNA for the CDR3: TGTGCCAGCAGTGAAGTGGGCTTGAACATTCAGTACTTC.

This clonotype was counted only a few times. The V and J genes are TRBV4-2 and TRBJ2-2, with 8 positions matching TRBD2. V lost 3 bases to trimming and J lost 4 bases; unmatched junction nucleotides: 7. CDR3 length: 16 residues. CDR1 and CDR2 from the germline V gene are LGHNA and YNFKEQ. The CDR3 region has the DNA TGTGCCAGCAGCCAGAGCGGGAGCGGGGGCACCGGGGAGCTGTTTTTT. Amino acid sequence: CASSQSGSGGTGELFF.